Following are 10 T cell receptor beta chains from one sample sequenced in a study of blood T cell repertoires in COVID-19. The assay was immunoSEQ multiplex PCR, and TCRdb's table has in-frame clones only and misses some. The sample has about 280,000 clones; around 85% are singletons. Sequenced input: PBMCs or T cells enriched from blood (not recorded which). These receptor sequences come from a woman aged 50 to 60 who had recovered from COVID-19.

CDR3 amino acids: CATSDFSRNYGYTF. Here the CDR3 DNA reads TGTGCCACCAGTGATTTTTCCAGAAACTATGGCTACACCTTC. V and J are TRBV24-1 and TRBJ1-2; no clear D gene. Germline CDR1 KGHDR, CDR2 SFDVKD. This CDR3 has 14 amino acids. V was clipped by 1 base and J by 2 bases, with 7 bases between them.

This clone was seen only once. This CDR3 is CAWASSPGNTIYF. CDR3 DNA: TGTGCCTGGGCCTCGAGCCCTGGAAACACCATATATTTT. The V and J genes are TRBV30 and TRBJ1-3; D remains unclear. The germline V and J ends were trimmed by 5 bases and 2 bases, with 10 bases remaining between them. CDR1 is GTSNPN and CDR2 is SVGIG in the germline V gene (reference sequence). This CDR3 spans 13 amino acids.

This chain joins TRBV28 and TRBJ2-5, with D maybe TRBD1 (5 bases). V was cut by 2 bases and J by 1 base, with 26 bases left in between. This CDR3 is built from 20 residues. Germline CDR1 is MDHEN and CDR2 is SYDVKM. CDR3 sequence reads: CASSLTPSQRTNIAQETQYF. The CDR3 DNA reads TGTGCCAGCAGTTTAACCCCCTCACAACGGACAAATATAGCCCAAGAGACCCAGTACTTC.

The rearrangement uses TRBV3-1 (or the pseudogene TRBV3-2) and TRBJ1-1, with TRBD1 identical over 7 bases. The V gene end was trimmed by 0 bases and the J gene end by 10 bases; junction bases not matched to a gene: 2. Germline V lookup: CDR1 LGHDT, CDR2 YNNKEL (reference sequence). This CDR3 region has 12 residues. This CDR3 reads CASSQETGRAFF. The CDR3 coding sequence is TGTGCCAGCAGCCAAGAGACAGGGAGAGCTTTCTTT.

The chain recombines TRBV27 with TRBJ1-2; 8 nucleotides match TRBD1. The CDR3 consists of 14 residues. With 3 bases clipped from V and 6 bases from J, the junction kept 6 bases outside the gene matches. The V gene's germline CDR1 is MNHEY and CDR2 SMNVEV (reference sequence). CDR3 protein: CASSFQGANNGYTF. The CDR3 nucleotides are TGTGCCAGCAGTTTTCAGGGGGCGAACAATGGCTACACCTTC.

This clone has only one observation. The CDR3 DNA reads TGTGCCAGTGTCAATAGCGGGAGGAATCGTGAGCAGTTCTTC. This sequence encodes CASVNSGRNREQFF. The rearrangement uses TRBV19 and TRBJ2-1, with TRBD2 matching over 10 bases. Germline V gene data show CDR1 as LNHDA and CDR2 as SQIVND (reference sequence). The CDR3 is 14 residues long. V lost 8 bases, J lost 9 bases, and 10 bases stayed unmatched.

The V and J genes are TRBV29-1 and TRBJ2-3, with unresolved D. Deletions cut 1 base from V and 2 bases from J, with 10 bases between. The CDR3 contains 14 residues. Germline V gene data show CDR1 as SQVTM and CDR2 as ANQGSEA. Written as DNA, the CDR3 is TGCAGCGTTGAAGGGCGAGCGTACACAGATACGCAGTATTTT. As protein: CSVEGRAYTDTQYF.

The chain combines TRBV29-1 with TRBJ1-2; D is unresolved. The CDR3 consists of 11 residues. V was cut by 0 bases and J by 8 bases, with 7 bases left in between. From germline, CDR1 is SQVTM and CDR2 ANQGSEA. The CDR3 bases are TGCAGCGTTGAAGACCTGAGGGGCTACACCTTC. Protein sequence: CSVEDLRGYTF.

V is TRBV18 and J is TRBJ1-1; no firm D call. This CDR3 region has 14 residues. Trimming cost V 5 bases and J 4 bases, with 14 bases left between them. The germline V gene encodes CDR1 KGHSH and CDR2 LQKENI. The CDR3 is CASSEGLGGTEAFF. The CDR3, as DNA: TGTGCCAGCTCAGAGGGTTTAGGAGGCACTGAAGCTTTCTTT. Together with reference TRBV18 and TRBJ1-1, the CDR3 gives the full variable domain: NAGVMQNPRHLVRRRGQEARLRCSPMKGHSHVYWYRQLPEEGLKFMVYLQKENIIDESGMPKERFSAEFPKEGPSILRIQQVVRGDSAAYFCASSEGLGGTEAFFGQGTRLTVV.

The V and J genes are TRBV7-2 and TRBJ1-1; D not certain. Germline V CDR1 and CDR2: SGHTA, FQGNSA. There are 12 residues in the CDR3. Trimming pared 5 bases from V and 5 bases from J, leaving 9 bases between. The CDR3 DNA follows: TGTGCCAGCAGCCGTAGTCCGACTGAAGCTTTCTTT. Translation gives CASSRSPTEAFF.